This TCR beta chain derives from a study of cytomegalovirus exposure and HLA in healthy donors. This CDR3 contains 14 residues. Germline V gene sequence: CDR1 SGHTA, CDR2 FQGNSA. V trimming: 5 bases; J trimming: 10 bases; junction bases outside the gene matches: 8. PCR amplification relied on 60 Vbeta primers (plus 13 Jbeta primers). Sequencing used immunoSEQ multiplex PCR; TCRdb keeps in-frame clones, though not all of them. Of about 140,000 clones listed, roughly 80% are singletons. As to this clone: The antigen remains unidentified.

General study results and limits: A later analysis linked 15,000 to 20,000 TCR beta sequences to HLA alleles at 0.05 false discovery rate. The authors later found HLA-associated TCR beta chains more clonally expanded than equally common others. Upon later analysis, TCR association rates were observed to vary by HLA locus, being highest for DRB1 and lowest for HLA-C.

This rearrangement joins TRBV7-2 to TRBJ1-4; 9 bases are a match to TRBD1. This sequence originates from a man aged 40-49 years in good health and CMV-seronegative. Material for sequencing was PBMCs. The CDR3 is CASSITGGAGKLFF. The CDR3 DNA reads TGTGCCAGCAGCATTACAGGGGGCGCGGGAAAACTGTTTTTT. The full variable domain, rest sourced from reference TRBV7-2 and TRBJ1-4, is GAGVSQSPSNKVTEKGKDVELRCDPISGHTALYWYRQSLGQGLEFLIYFQGNSAPDKSGLPSDRFSAERTGGSVSTLTIQRTQQEDSAVYLCASSITGGAGKLFFGSGTQLSVL.